This T cell receptor (beta chain) was sequenced during a study of cytomegalovirus exposure and HLA in healthy donors. J lost 6 bases, V lost 4 bases, and 9 bases had no gene match. The CDR3 extends over 15 amino acids. Germline V gene data show CDR1 as SGDLS and CDR2 as YYNGEE. The primer mix had 60 Vbeta and 13 Jbeta primers. Measured with immunoSEQ multiplex PCR; TCRdb has only the in-frame clones, and not every one. The repertoire includes around 140,000 clones, roughly 77% of them detected once, and 3% to 5% sits in the top ten. V gene TRBV9 combines with J gene TRBJ1-4, with 7 bases that match TRBD1. The sequence was obtained from a male donor in good health and CMV-seronegative. Source material: PBMCs. The CDR3 coding sequence is TGTGCCAGCAGCCCCAGGGGGGTTCTGGATGAAAAACTGTTTTTT. Residues: CASSPRGVLDEKLFF.